A single sample is the source of the 5 T cell receptor beta chains below, sequenced in a study of Graves' ophthalmopathy and Graves' hyperthyroidism. Investigators amplified TCR beta CDR3 regions from RNA transcripts. After a first-round RT-PCR with HTBI primers, a second-round multiplex PCR was run. TCRdb independently ran MiXCR on the multiplex PCR reads; one entry per CDR3 protein. The table has 650,000 to 900,000 distinct CDR3 sequences, 40% seen once. Sequencing input: peripheral blood. Source of these receptors: an adult man with Graves' ophthalmopathy.

CDR3 in amino acids: CASRGRSLNTEAFF. The CDR3, as DNA: TGTGCCAGTAGAGGCAGGTCCCTGAACACTGAAGCTTTCTTT. The chain recombines TRBV19 with TRBJ1-1, with unresolved D. The germline CDR1 and CDR2 sequences are LNHDA and SQIVND (reference sequence). CDR3 size: 14 residues. Trimming took off 6 bases at V and 0 bases at J, with 11 bases between the two ends.

This clonotype was recorded at least ten times. The chain joins TRBV12-5 to TRBJ1-2; TRBD1 is a possible D gene (5 bases). Trimming pared 0 bases from V and 7 bases from J, leaving 9 bases between. The CDR3 is made up of 13 amino acids. Looked up from germline, CDR1 is LGHNT and CDR2 is FRNRAP. Written as DNA, the CDR3 is TGTGCTAGTGGTTTGGTACCAGGGAGTGGCTACACCTTC. It specifies CASGLVPGSGYTF.

In its sample, this clonotype was seen a few times. V gene TRBV7-2 combines with J gene TRBJ2-7, with a weak D call TRBD1 (6 bases). CDR3 length: 17 residues. Trimming took 2 bases from V and 5 from J, leaving 22 bases between them. CDR1 is SGHTA, CDR2 FQGNSA, per germline. The CDR3 sequence: CASSLRTEIAFFNEQYF. The CDR3 region has the DNA TGTGCCAGCAGCTTACGGACAGAGATCGCTTTTTTCAACGAGCAGTACTTC.

This chain joins TRBV9 and TRBJ2-5; D is unresolved. The V and J ends lost 0 bases and 1 base respectively, with 10 bases between them. The CDR3 is made up of 15 amino acids. The germline gives CDR1 SGDLS, CDR2 YYNGEE. The CDR3 region is CASSVEGRSQETQYF. In DNA form, the CDR3 reads TGTGCCAGCAGCGTAGAGGGCAGAAGCCAAGAGACCCAGTACTTC.

On this clonotype itself: This CDR3 is missing its conserved last phenylalanine or tryptophan, likely due to a read error. This chain joins TRBV24-1 and TRBJ1-5, with TRBD1 matching over 10 bases. The germline CDR1 and CDR2 sequences are KGHDR and SFDVKD. The CDR3 sequence is 15 residues long. The CDR3 sequence is CASSSRTGGLRPQHL. Written as DNA, the CDR3 is TGTGCCAGCAGTTCCCGGACAGGGGGTTTACGGCCCCAGCATCTT.